This passage covers 12 T cell receptor beta chains from one sample sequenced in a study of blood T cells in healthy people across ages. Sample-barcoded 5' priming and a J-beta primer mix drove a second PCR of about 6 to 11 cycles. Each CDR3 protein is one row after TCRdb ran MiXCR on the 5' RACE reads. Among around 1,000,000 distinct CDR3 sequences listed, approximately 26% were seen once. A further study also used this sample, focusing on T cells of mothers and their children.

The sample consisted of blood. Receptors were obtained from a girl aged 2 to 9 in good health.

The V call is TRBV7-8, the J call TRBJ1-2; a weak D match, TRBD1 (6 bases). V was cut by 5 bases and J by 4 bases, with 11 bases left in between. The CDR3 is 13 residues long. The germline gives CDR1 SGHVS, CDR2 FQNEAQ. CDR3 sequence: CASSPVGAYGYTF. The CDR3 nucleotides read TGTGCCAGCAGCCCGGTGGGGGCCTATGGCTACACCTTC.

The sample holds a few counts of this clonotype. This rearrangement joins TRBV25-1 to TRBJ2-1; D may be TRBD1 or TRBD2 (5 bases each). The V end lost 1 base, the J end lost 11 bases, and 12 bases lay between the germline ends. The germline V gene encodes CDR1 MGHDK and CDR2 SYGVNS. This CDR3 is built from 13 residues. CDR3 loop: CASSESGAMKQFF. The CDR3 region has the DNA TGTGCCAGCAGTGAATCCGGGGCGATGAAGCAGTTCTTC.

The V call is TRBV5-1, the J call TRBJ2-1; the D gene could be TRBD1 or TRBD2 (6 bases each). V lost 0 bases and J lost 0, with 10 bases in between. In germline, CDR1 is SGHRS, CDR2 YFSETQ. This CDR3 region has 16 residues. The CDR3, as DNA: TGCGCCAGCAGCTTGGAAGGGGGAGGCTCCTACAATGAGCAGTTCTTC. Translation gives CASSLEGGGSYNEQFF.

V usage is TRBV28 and J usage is TRBJ2-1; 10 nucleotides align to TRBD2. The J call is uncertain, as TRBJ2-7 better fits the DNA end. Germline V gene lookup returns CDR1 MDHEN and CDR2 SYDVKM. CDR3 length: 16 residues. The CDR3 is CASSSLAGEGFYEQYF. CDR3 bases: TGTGCCAGCAGTTCCCTAGCGGGAGAAGGATTCTACGAGCAGTACTTC.

The table lists this clonotype with a few counts. J is TRBJ2-1 and V is TRBV3-1; the D is unclear. Germline V gene sequence: CDR1 LGHDT, CDR2 YNNKEL (reference sequence). This CDR3 has 13 residues. V lost 1 base, J lost 5 bases, and 6 bases lay in between. CDR3 residues: CASSQGANNEQFF. For the CDR3, the DNA is TGTGCCAGCAGCCAAGGGGCCAACAATGAGCAGTTCTTC.

The rearrangement uses TRBV20-1 and TRBJ2-3; 7 bases are a match to TRBD2. Germline V lookup: CDR1 DFQATT, CDR2 SNEGSKA (reference sequence). The CDR3 consists of 15 residues. V trimming: 2 bases; J trimming: 4 bases; junction bases outside the gene matches: 9. CDR3 sequence reads: CSARRAGGGSDTQYF. CDR3 nucleotide sequence: TGCAGTGCTAGAAGGGCAGGCGGGGGATCAGATACGCAGTATTTT.

The chain carries TRBV29-1 and TRBJ2-3, with 8 positions matching TRBD1. Germline CDR1 and CDR2: SQVTM and ANQGSEA. This CDR3 is 13 amino acids long. The CDR3: CSGQGLNTDTQYF. In DNA form, the CDR3 reads TGCAGTGGACAGGGTTTAAACACAGATACGCAGTATTTT.

This chain joins TRBV6-1 and TRBJ1-1, with 11 bases matching TRBD1. Trimming removed 4 bases from V and 0 bases from J; junction bases left unmatched: 1. CDR3 length: 15 residues. Germline CDR1 reads MNHNS; CDR2 reads SASEGT. The CDR3 region has the DNA TGTGCCAGCAGTGGGACAGGGGGCTTGAACACTGAAGCTTTCTTT. Translating it yields CASSGTGGLNTEAFF.

The table lists this clonotype with a few counts. This rearrangement joins TRBV18 to TRBJ1-1, with 7 bases matching TRBD1. This CDR3 region has 15 residues. Trimming at V came to 3 bases and at J to 0 bases, leaving 4 bases not matched to a gene. Looked up from germline, CDR1 is KGHSH and CDR2 is LQKENI. CDR3 region: CASSPGTDMNTEAFF. In DNA, the CDR3 is TGTGCCAGCTCACCCGGGACAGACATGAACACTGAAGCTTTCTTT.

This clonotype was seen a handful of times. The chain carries TRBV20-1 and TRBJ1-2, with a possible D match to TRBD1 (6 bases). Trimming removed 2 bases at V and 4 bases at J, with 17 bases between. Germline lookup yields CDR1 DFQATT and CDR2 SNEGSKA (reference sequence). The CDR3 length is 15 residues. CDR3 region: CSARLKKGGGYGYTF. The CDR3 DNA follows: TGCAGTGCTAGATTGAAAAAGGGGGGGGGCTATGGCTACACCTTC.

The gene calls are TRBV7-2 and TRBJ1-2; 7 nucleotides match TRBD1. V was clipped by 4 bases and J by 6 bases; unmatched bases: 11. The CDR3 contains 15 residues. The germline CDR1 and CDR2 sequences are SGHTA and FQGNSA. CDR3 DNA: TGTGCCAGCAGCTACTGGGTACAGGGGATAGATGGCTACACCTTC. This codes for CASSYWVQGIDGYTF.

This clonotype was seen only a few times. The rearrangement uses TRBV24-1 and TRBJ2-1; D is unresolved. The CDR3 covers 15 residues. From germline, CDR1 is KGHDR and CDR2 SFDVKD. V was pared by 1 base and J by 8 bases, with 14 bases between. CDR3 loop: CATSDFRVGSDEQFF. CDR3 bases: TGTGCCACCAGTGATTTTAGAGTGGGTTCGGATGAGCAGTTCTTC.